These 18 T cell receptor beta chains originate from one sample sequenced in a study of blood T cell repertoires in COVID-19. Using immunoSEQ multiplex PCR, the repertoire was profiled, and TCRdb retains in-frame clones only, with some absent. This sample has some 300,000 clones, with about nine tenths found just once. The sample consisted of peripheral blood. These TCRs come from a man between 18 and 29 years old with active or convalescent COVID-19.

The CDR3 region is CASSPSDRGQGETQYF. The CDR3 bases are TGTGCCAGCAGCCCCAGCGACAGGGGGCAAGGCGAGACCCAGTACTTC. This chain connects TRBV9 to TRBJ2-5, with 10 bases matching TRBD1. The CDR3 consists of 16 residues. Trimming cost V 4 bases and J 5 bases; bases outside gene matches: 11. Per germline, CDR1 SGDLS and CDR2 YYNGEE.

This chain joins TRBV28 and TRBJ2-7, with D possibly matching TRBD1 (6 bases). The CDR3 has 13 amino acids. From germline, CDR1 is MDHEN and CDR2 SYDVKM. The germline V and J ends were trimmed by 8 bases and 6 bases, with 17 bases remaining between them. The CDR3, as DNA: TGTGCCAGCGTGCCTCAGGGGCGGCTCGAGCAGTACTTC. Translated, it gives CASVPQGRLEQYF.

V is TRBV2 and J is TRBJ1-4, with a tentative D call TRBD1 (6 bases). V was cut by 5 bases and J by 3 bases, with 19 bases left in between. Germline V lookup: CDR1 SNHLY, CDR2 FYNNEI. The CDR3 is 17 amino acids. The CDR3: CASSFTSPGVANEKLFF. The CDR3 DNA sequence: TGTGCCAGCAGTTTCACTTCTCCAGGGGTTGCTAATGAAAAACTGTTTTTT.

This clone was detected only a few times. The CDR3 nucleotides are TGTGCCATCAGTGAGGGGAGGGGGGCCATCTCTGGAAACACCATATATTTT. It is translated as CAISEGRGAISGNTIYF. The genes are TRBV10-3 and TRBJ1-3; D possibly corresponds to TRBD1 (6 bases). V gave up 2 bases and J gave up 0 bases, with 14 bases separating them. This CDR3 contains 17 residues. Germline CDR1 is ENHRY and CDR2 is SYGVKD.

The V gene is TRBV15, the J gene TRBJ2-1; 10 nucleotides align to TRBD2. Germline V gene lookup returns CDR1 LNHNV and CDR2 YYDKDF (reference sequence). This CDR3 has 15 residues. V dropped 4 bases and J dropped 5; count of bases not matched to a gene: 5. For the CDR3, the DNA is TGTGCCACCAGCAAACCGAGCGGGAGGGACAATGAGCAGTTCTTC. Translated: CATSKPSGRDNEQFF.

The chain couples TRBV7-3 to TRBJ2-7; the match to TRBD2 covers 10 bases. Germline V gene sequence: CDR1 SGHTA, CDR2 FQGTGA. J gave up 2 bases and V 6 bases, and 7 bases lay outside the gene matches. The CDR3 has 15 residues. The CDR3 region has the DNA TGTGCCAGCAGTACCGCAGCGGGAGGGCCCTACGAGCAGTACTTC. Translating gives CASSTAAGGPYEQYF.

The gene calls are TRBV5-8 and TRBJ2-7; no clear D gene. Germline CDR1 SGHTS, CDR2 YDEGEE. The CDR3 loop spans 13 amino acids. V shed 4 bases and J shed 3 bases, with 11 bases lying between them. Written as DNA, the CDR3 is TGTGCCAGCAGCCGTGGCATCCTCTACGAGCAGTACTTC. Its protein product is CASSRGILYEQYF.

The chain links TRBV12-5 to TRBJ1-1; D call uncertain. Germline V gene sequence: CDR1 LGHNT, CDR2 FRNRAP. CDR3 length: 12 amino acids. V lost 2 bases and J lost 2, with 3 bases in between. The CDR3 DNA reads TGTGCTAGTGGTTTGTATAACACTGAAGCTTTCTTT. Translating it yields CASGLYNTEAFF.

In DNA form, the CDR3 reads TGTGCCAGTAGTATATCCCGCGGGACAGGGGTAGGAGATGAGCAGTTCTTC. As protein: CASSISRGTGVGDEQFF. The chain is built from TRBV19 and TRBJ2-1, with 10 bases matching TRBD1. After removal of 2 bases from V and 8 bases from J, the junction contained 12 bases not matched to a gene. This CDR3 spans 17 amino acids. Germline CDR1 reads LNHDA; CDR2 reads SQIVND (reference sequence). The full variable domain, with the rest looked up from reference TRBV19 and TRBJ2-1, is DGGITQSPKYLFRKEGQNVTLSCEQNLNHDAMYWYRQDPGQGLRLIYYSQIVNDFQKGDIAEGYSVSREKKESFPLTVTSAQKNPTAFYLCASSISRGTGVGDEQFFGPGTRLTVL.

In its sample, this clone was seen once. The chain uses TRBV18 and TRBJ2-7; 8 bases are a match to TRBD2. Losses at the gene ends were 3 bases for V and 2 bases for J; bases not matched to a gene: 9. CDR3 length: 16 amino acids. Germline-derived CDR1 and CDR2 are KGHSH and LQKENI. CDR3 residues: CASSPAGGGKTYEQYF. Here the CDR3 DNA reads TGTGCCAGCTCACCCGCGGGAGGTGGGAAAACCTACGAGCAGTACTTC.

This clone appeared once. The rearrangement uses TRBV2 and TRBJ1-5, with 7 bases aligning to TRBD1. The CDR3 covers 16 residues. Germline V CDR1 and CDR2: SNHLY, FYNNEI. Trimming removed 5 bases from V and 9 bases from J; junction bases left unmatched: 16. As DNA, the CDR3 is TGTGCCAGCAGTTTAATCCAGGGGGACGCATCATCGCCCCAGCATTTT. Translated, it gives CASSLIQGDASSPQHF.

J is TRBJ1-1 and V is TRBV19, with D possibly being TRBD1 (5 bases). Germline assignment: CDR1 LNHDA and CDR2 SQIVND (reference sequence). The CDR3 loop spans 15 amino acids. V was cut by 6 bases and J by 5 bases, with 19 bases left in between. The CDR3 nucleotides read TGTGCCAGTAGCGACTATACCCAGGGAGGGACTGAAGCTTTCTTT. Protein: CASSDYTQGGTEAFF.

V is TRBV18 and J is TRBJ2-5; 8 nucleotides line up with TRBD1. V was pared by 4 bases and J by 4 bases, with 8 bases of the junction left unmatched. This CDR3 contains 15 residues. Germline V gene sequence: CDR1 KGHSH, CDR2 LQKENI. CDR3 sequence reads: CASSRRQGILETQYF. The CDR3 DNA reads TGTGCCAGCTCACGTCGACAGGGGATATTAGAGACCCAGTACTTC.

The genes are TRBV7-9 and TRBJ2-1; D ambiguous. The V end lost 3 bases, the J end lost 0 bases, and 9 bases lay between the germline ends. Germline CDR1 and CDR2: SEHNR and FQNEAQ (reference sequence). The CDR3 loop spans 15 amino acids. As DNA, the CDR3 is TGTGCCAGCAGCTTGATGAAGAGCTCCTACAATGAGCAGTTCTTC. Translated, it gives CASSLMKSSYNEQFF.

The chain is built from TRBV12-3 or TRBV12-4 and TRBJ2-7; possible D gene TRBD1, 5 bases. The CDR3 spans 13 residues. Trimming shortened V by 4 bases and J by 2 bases, and 9 bases separated the two germline ends. CDR3 nucleotide sequence: TGTGCCAGCAGTTCACGGACACCCTACGAGCAGTACTTC. It is translated as CASSSRTPYEQYF.

The chain combines TRBV3-1 (or the pseudogene TRBV3-2) with TRBJ1-2; 8 nucleotides match TRBD1. This CDR3 is built from 22 residues. After removal of 0 bases from V and 3 bases from J, the junction contained 24 bases not matched to a gene. The germline gives CDR1 LGHDT, CDR2 YNNKEL (reference sequence). DNA for the CDR3: TGTGCCAGCAGCCAAGAAAAGGTACCCGTCGATTGGACAGGGCCCACTTACTATGGCTACACCTTC. Its translation is CASSQEKVPVDWTGPTYYGYTF.

DNA of the CDR3: TGTGCCAGCAGCTTAGGGCAGGGGGACGGCTACACCTTC. It yields the protein CASSLGQGDGYTF. The chain uses TRBV5-5 and TRBJ1-2; 7 nucleotides line up with TRBD1. The CDR3 has 13 residues. Germline V lookup: CDR1 SGHKS, CDR2 YYEKEE (reference sequence). After removal of 2 bases from V and 8 bases from J, the junction contained 6 bases not matched to a gene.

J is TRBJ2-7 and V is TRBV3-1 (or the pseudogene TRBV3-2), with 7 nucleotides matching TRBD2. The CDR3 runs to 16 residues. Germline trimming cut 4 bases from V and 2 bases from J; bases unmatched to any gene: 11. CDR1 and CDR2 (germline): LGHDT, YNNKEL (reference sequence). The DNA of the CDR3 is TGTGCCAGCAGCCCCCGCCCCAGCGGGGTAACCTACGAGCAGTACTTC. It translates to CASSPRPSGVTYEQYF.